This T cell receptor beta chain was observed in a study of T cell responses to AZD1222 COVID-19 vaccine. Pooling of second doses given at about 4 or about 12 weeks was done. The table came from immunoSEQ multiplex PCR; TCRdb's copy has only in-frame clones and leaves some out. The table has 180,000 or so clones, around 92% seen once; the top ten hold 1.3%. Overall study results and limits: Vaccination with two AZD1222 doses was followed by a rise in Spike-specific TCR breadth and depth. Repertoires were sampled only after the peak T cell response.

The junction had 2 bases not matched to a gene; V was cut back by 4 bases and J by 4 bases. The CDR3 totals 13 residues. As to this clone: Antigen specificity is unknown.

The sample consisted of peripheral blood, taken 28 days after the second AZD1222 dose. This chain links TRBV12-3 or TRBV12-4 with TRBJ1-1, with 8 bases identical to TRBD1. The TCR originated in an adult who received the AZD1222 COVID-19 vaccine. CDR3: CASSYRGGTEAFF. CDR3 nucleotides: TGTGCCAGCAGTTACAGGGGGGGCACTGAAGCTTTCTTT.